The 22 T cell receptor beta chains presented below share a single source sample, sequenced in a study of control samples from healthy donors and cancer patients. Assay used: immunoSEQ multiplex PCR; TCRdb lists only in-frame clones, some missing. The data hold 35,000 to 45,000 clones, with 85% to 95% observed a single time. Sequenced: PBMCs. The receptors shown here come from a woman aged 40 to 50 with head and neck cancer.

J is TRBJ2-1 and V is TRBV19; TRBD2 might be the D (6 bases). The germline V and J ends were trimmed by 3 bases and 2 bases, with 14 bases remaining between them. The CDR3 extends over 16 amino acids. Germline V gene data show CDR1 as LNHDA and CDR2 as SQIVND (reference sequence). The CDR3 loop is CASSILGGTPYNEQFF. The CDR3 bases are TGTGCCAGTAGTATTCTGGGCGGGACGCCCTACAATGAGCAGTTCTTC. Variable domain in full (rest from reference TRBV19 and TRBJ2-1): DGGITQSPKYLFRKEGQNVTLSCEQNLNHDAMYWYRQDPGQGLRLIYYSQIVNDFQKGDIAEGYSVSREKKESFPLTVTSAQKNPTAFYLCASSILGGTPYNEQFFGPGTRLTVL.

A few counts support this clone. The chain has TRBV4-1 and TRBJ1-5; D is uncertain. CDR3 length: 17 residues. Trimming left V 0 bases short and J 0 bases short, with 12 bases between. The germline gives CDR1 MGHRA, CDR2 YSYEKL. This CDR3 reads CASSQEVSALSNQPQHF. CDR3 DNA: TGCGCCAGCAGCCAAGAGGTGTCTGCTCTTAGCAATCAGCCCCAGCATTTT.

This clone came up once. J is TRBJ2-1 and V is TRBV24-1; 10 bases are shared with TRBD1. V trimming: 3 bases; J trimming: 9 bases; junction bases outside the gene matches: 13. CDR3 length equals 17 residues. Germline V lookup: CDR1 KGHDR, CDR2 SFDVKD. The CDR3 sequence: CATSDVPTGGEWGEQFF. The CDR3 region has the DNA TGTGCCACCAGTGATGTACCGACAGGGGGCGAGTGGGGTGAGCAGTTCTTC.

CDR3 protein: CASSLSGGAHLNEQFF. CDR3 DNA: TGTGCCAGCAGTTTGAGTGGGGGGGCGCATCTCAATGAGCAGTTCTTC. This sequence joins TRBV28 and TRBJ2-1; possible D gene TRBD2, 7 bases. Germline values: CDR1 MDHEN, CDR2 SYDVKM. V dropped 3 bases and J dropped 6 bases, with 18 bases sitting between them. The CDR3 consists of 16 residues.

The genes are TRBV21-1 and TRBJ2-7; the DNA was not used to check the table's D call, TRBD1. TRBV21-1 is termed a pseudogene. This CDR3 has 14 amino acids. CDR3 in DNA: TGTGCCAGCAGCAACCGGGACAGGGCTTGGGAGCAGTACTTC. It yields the protein CASSNRDRAWEQYF.

This chain joins TRBV19 and TRBJ1-6; D gene uncertain. V was clipped by 8 bases and J by 5 bases, with 13 bases between them. The germline V gene encodes CDR1 LNHDA and CDR2 SQIVND (reference sequence). The CDR3 consists of 14 residues. CDR3 sequence reads: CASSYGLNNSPLHF. The CDR3 nucleotides read TGTGCCAGTTCCTACGGGCTGAATAATTCACCCCTCCACTTT.

This chain connects TRBV19 to TRBJ2-7; 9 bases fit TRBD2. The V and J ends lost 5 bases and 4 bases, in that order; junction bases with no gene match: 6. This CDR3 comprises 14 residues. The germline gives CDR1 LNHDA, CDR2 SQIVND (reference sequence). CDR3 region: CASSERGAAYEQYF. CDR3 sequence (DNA): TGTGCCAGTAGTGAGCGGGGGGCCGCGTACGAGCAGTACTTC.

Points on this clone: The same CDR3 arises from other DNA sequences in this sample as well. The chain is built from TRBV4-1 and TRBJ2-7; either TRBD1 or TRBD2 may fit D (5 bases each). The length of the CDR3 is 14 residues. The V and J ends lost 5 bases and 7 bases respectively, with 18 bases between them. Germline assignment: CDR1 MGHRA and CDR2 YSYEKL. The CDR3 spells CASSYRDRGGEQYF. The CDR3 coding sequence is TGCGCCAGCAGCTACCGGGACCGAGGTGGAGAGCAGTACTTC.

The DNA of the CDR3 is TGTGCCAGCAGCTACCTAACGAGCGAGCAGTACTTC. Encoded protein: CASSYLTSEQYF. The chain uses TRBV12-3 or TRBV12-4 and TRBJ2-7; D gene ambiguous. The CDR3 length is 12 residues. Trimming left V 6 bases short and J 6 bases short, with 12 bases between.

In this sample, this clone turned up a few times. This sequence joins TRBV6-6 and TRBJ1-1; 9 bases match TRBD1. The CDR3 consists of 15 residues. CDR1 and CDR2 from the germline V gene are MNHNY and SVGAGI (reference sequence). V lost 6 bases to trimming and J lost 3 bases; unmatched junction nucleotides: 8. Written as DNA, the CDR3 is TGTGCCAGCAGCAATCCGGGACAGGGTGACACTGAAGCTTTCTTT. Encoded protein: CASSNPGQGDTEAFF.

The V gene is TRBV28, the J gene TRBJ2-7; a possible D gene is TRBD1 (5 bases). With 5 bases removed from V and 2 bases from J, the gap between germline ends came to 16 bases. The CDR3 loop spans 15 amino acids. Per the germline V gene, CDR1 is MDHEN and CDR2 is SYDVKM. The CDR3 spells CASSTPFAGTYEQYF. CDR3 sequence (DNA): TGTGCCAGCAGTACTCCTTTCGCAGGGACCTACGAGCAGTACTTC.

Points on this clone: Other nucleotide sequences from this sample produce the same CDR3. The chain has TRBV6-4 and TRBJ1-5; D is unresolved. The germline CDR1 and CDR2 sequences are MRHNA and SNTAGT. The V gene lost 3 bases and the J gene lost 1 base, with 4 bases spanning the gap. The CDR3 length is 13 residues. In nucleotides, the CDR3 is TGTGCCAGCAGTGAGGGAAGCAATCAGCCCCAGCATTTT. Amino acid sequence: CASSEGSNQPQHF.

Only one count was recorded for this clone. The V gene is TRBV27, the J gene TRBJ1-1, with 7 bases fitting TRBD1. Trimming at V came to 4 bases and at J to 5 bases, leaving 7 bases not matched to a gene. Germline V gene sequence: CDR1 MNHEY, CDR2 SMNVEV (reference sequence). The CDR3 is 14 amino acids. CDR3 bases: TGTGCCAGCAGTTGGAACAGGGGTTGGACTGAAGCTTTCTTT. It specifies CASSWNRGWTEAFF.

The genes are TRBV29-1 and TRBJ2-7, with TRBD2 matching 7 bases. CDR3 length equals 14 residues. J gave up 4 bases and V 4 bases, and 10 bases lay outside the gene matches. CDR1 and CDR2 (germline): SQVTM, ANQGSEA. In DNA form, the CDR3 reads TGCAGCGTTGGTAGCGGGCTAGGGGCTTACGAGCAGTACTTC. Translation gives CSVGSGLGAYEQYF.

This clone was observed a single time. This chain uses TRBV11-2 with TRBJ1-6; D is unclear. V was shortened by 3 bases and J by 4 bases, with 19 bases between the two germline ends. Germline-derived CDR1 and CDR2 are SGHAT and FQNNGV. The CDR3 is made up of 18 amino acids. The CDR3 DNA sequence: TGTGCCAGCAGCTTCCCCTCGGTCACAAATTCTTATAATTCACCCCTCCACTTT. Protein product: CASSFPSVTNSYNSPLHF.

The CDR3, as DNA: TGCGCCAGCAGCTTGGTTAGGTCTGAGCAGTTCTTC. Protein product: CASSLVRSEQFF. The chain joins TRBV5-1 to TRBJ2-1; D gene unclear. Germline CDR1 SGHRS, CDR2 YFSETQ. Trimming removed 0 bases from V and 9 bases from J, with 7 bases in between. This CDR3 contains 12 residues.

This clone was detected once. The chain has TRBV2 and TRBJ1-2; TRBD1 matches 8 bases. The CDR3 is 15 amino acids. Trimming at V came to 7 bases and at J to 3 bases, leaving 10 bases not matched to a gene. CDR1 SNHLY and CDR2 FYNNEI come from the germline V gene. The DNA for the CDR3 is TGTGCCAGCAAGAGGATTGGACAGGGTGACTATGGCTACACCTTC. Its protein is CASKRIGQGDYGYTF.

The chain carries TRBV10-2 and TRBJ2-7; 8 nucleotides line up with TRBD2. Trimming cost V 7 bases and J 0 bases; bases outside gene matches: 8. The germline V gene has CDR1 WSHSY and CDR2 SAAADI. CDR3 length equals 15 residues. CDR3 sequence (DNA): TGCGCCAGCACCGGAAGTAGCGGGGTCTCCTACGAGCAGTACTTC. It encodes CASTGSSGVSYEQYF.

The genes are TRBV6-7 and TRBJ2-1; 10 bases fit TRBD2. Being an ORF, TRBV6-7 has a function that is uncertain. J was trimmed by 8 bases and V by 0 bases; bases with no gene match: 10. The CDR3 is made up of 17 amino acids. The CDR3 is CASSYSALAGAADEQFF. The CDR3 nucleotides read TGTGCCAGCAGTTACTCGGCCCTAGCGGGAGCCGCGGATGAGCAGTTCTTC.

The chain employs TRBV7-8 and TRBJ2-1; D ambiguous. CDR3 length equals 15 residues. Trimming shortened V by 2 bases and J by 1 base, and 9 bases separated the two germline ends. Germline V gene sequence: CDR1 SGHVS, CDR2 FQNEAQ. The CDR3 is CASSLLVGSYNEQFF. The DNA for the CDR3 is TGTGCCAGCAGCTTACTCGTGGGATCCTACAATGAGCAGTTCTTC.

This chain joins TRBV19 and TRBJ2-2, with D maybe TRBD1 (6 bases). CDR1 LNHDA and CDR2 SQIVND come from the germline V gene (reference sequence). The CDR3 consists of 13 residues. The V end was cut by 7 bases, the J end by 6 bases, with 12 bases between. The DNA of the CDR3 is TGTGCCAGTACCAACAGGGCCCCCGGGGAGCTGTTTTTT. It codes for CASTNRAPGELFF.

The chain couples TRBV19 to TRBJ1-3; 8 positions agree with TRBD1. The CDR3 is 18 amino acids. Germline V gene lookup returns CDR1 LNHDA and CDR2 SQIVND (reference sequence). V lost 6 bases and J lost 0; bases outside the gene matches: 13. The CDR3 DNA reads TGTGCCAGTAGCCCGGGACAGGAATACTTTAGCTCTGGAAACACCATATATTTT. This codes for CASSPGQEYFSSGNTIYF.